This T cell receptor (beta chain) was found in a study of liver allograft versus peripheral blood T cells (dated by TCRdb to 2020 to 2021). Context from the whole study: The study compared T cell receptor repertoires found within transplanted livers against repertoires in the peripheral blood of liver transplant recipients. Here is what the overall study found, with its caveats: T cell receptor repertoires inside liver allografts were reported to be different from the repertoires detected in peripheral blood.

The instrument given in TCRdb is Illumina MiSeq. TCRdb reran the public reads through fastp at Q25 and MiXCR, keeping productive beta chains. Rows are combined by CDR3 protein, so each entry shows the most common genes and DNA. The sample data list some 10,000 distinct CDR3 sequences, and about 18% of these were observed just once. In total, the top ten clones hold 0.95% to 1.5% of the sample. Trimming at the junction amounts to 6 bases on V and 5 bases on J, and the germline ends lie 22 bases apart. The germline V gene (reference sequence) sets CDR1 to LNHDA and CDR2 to SQIVND. The CDR3 starts with the cysteine, ends with the phenylalanine, and has 16 residues. Only the CDR3 DNA is retained, 48 bases long and in frame from the first base. By its share of the sample, this clonotype is medium-sized (0.01 to 0.1%). This receptor's antigen is unknown. No per-base quality is available; no much larger clone lies one base away.

This sequence uses TRBV19 and TRBJ1-1, with no confidently assigned D gene. This sequence originates from a human patient who had a liver transplant. Because of the transplant, the T cells may be the graft donor's rather than the patient's own. The CDR3 reads CASRQDGSGLPTEAFF. The DNA is TGTGCCAGTAGGCAAGATGGTTCGGGGTTACCGACTGAAGCTTTCTTT.